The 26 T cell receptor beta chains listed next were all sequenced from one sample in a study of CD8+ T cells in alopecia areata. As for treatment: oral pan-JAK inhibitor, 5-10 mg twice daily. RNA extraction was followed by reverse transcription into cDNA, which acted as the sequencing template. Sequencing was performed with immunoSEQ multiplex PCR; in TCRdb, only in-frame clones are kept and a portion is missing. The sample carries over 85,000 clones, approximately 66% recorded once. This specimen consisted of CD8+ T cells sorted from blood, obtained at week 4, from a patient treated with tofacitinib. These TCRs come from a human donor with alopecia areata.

The CDR3: CASSEGTVNIQYF. CDR3 nucleotide sequence: TGTGCCAGCAGTGAAGGAACGGTTAACATTCAGTACTTC. This chain connects TRBV6-1 to TRBJ2-4; D is unresolved. The germline V gene encodes CDR1 MNHNS and CDR2 SASEGT. Trimming took off 1 base at V and 7 bases at J, with 8 bases between the two ends. This CDR3 spans 13 amino acids.

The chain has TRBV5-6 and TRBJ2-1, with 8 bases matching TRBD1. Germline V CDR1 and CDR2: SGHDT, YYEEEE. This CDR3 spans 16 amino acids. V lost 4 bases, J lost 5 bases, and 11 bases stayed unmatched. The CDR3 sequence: CASSPTNGQGHNEQFF. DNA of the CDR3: TGTGCCAGCAGCCCTACAAATGGACAGGGCCACAATGAGCAGTTCTTC.

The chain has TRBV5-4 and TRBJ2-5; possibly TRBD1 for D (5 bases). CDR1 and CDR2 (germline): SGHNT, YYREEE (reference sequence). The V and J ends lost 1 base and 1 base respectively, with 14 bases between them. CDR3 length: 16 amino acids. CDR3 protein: CASSLSLRRGQETQYF. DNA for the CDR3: TGTGCCAGCAGCTTGTCGTTGAGAAGGGGCCAAGAGACCCAGTACTTC.

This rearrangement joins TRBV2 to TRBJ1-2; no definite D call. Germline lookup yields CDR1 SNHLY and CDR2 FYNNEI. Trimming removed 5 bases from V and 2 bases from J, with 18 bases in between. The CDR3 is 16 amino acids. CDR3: CASSHGDTLENYGYTF. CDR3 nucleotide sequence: TGTGCCAGCAGTCACGGCGACACATTGGAAAACTATGGCTACACCTTC.

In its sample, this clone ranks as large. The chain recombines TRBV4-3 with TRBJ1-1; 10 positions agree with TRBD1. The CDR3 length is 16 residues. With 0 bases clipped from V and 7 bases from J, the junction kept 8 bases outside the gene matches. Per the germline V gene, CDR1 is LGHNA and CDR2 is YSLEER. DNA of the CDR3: TGCGCCAGCAGCCAAGAATTTGGGGACAGGGGTTATGAAGCTTTCTTT. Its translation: CASSQEFGDRGYEAFF.

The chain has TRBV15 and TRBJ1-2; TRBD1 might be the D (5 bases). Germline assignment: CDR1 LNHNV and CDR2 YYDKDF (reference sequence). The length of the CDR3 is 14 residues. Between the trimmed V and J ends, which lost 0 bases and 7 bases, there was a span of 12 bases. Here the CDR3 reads CATSRDHRRGGYTF. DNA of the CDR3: TGTGCCACCAGCAGAGATCACAGGCGGGGTGGCTACACCTTC.

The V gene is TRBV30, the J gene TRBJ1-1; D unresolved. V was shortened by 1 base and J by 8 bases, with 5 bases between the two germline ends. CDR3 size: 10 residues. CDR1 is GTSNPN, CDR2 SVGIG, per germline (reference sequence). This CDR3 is CAWSEFEAFF. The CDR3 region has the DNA TGTGCCTGGAGTGAATTCGAAGCTTTCTTT.

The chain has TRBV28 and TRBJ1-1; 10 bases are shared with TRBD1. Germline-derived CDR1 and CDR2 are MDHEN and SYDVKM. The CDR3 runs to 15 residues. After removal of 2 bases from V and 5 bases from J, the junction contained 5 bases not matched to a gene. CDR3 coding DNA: TGTGCCAGCAGTTTAAGGACAGGGGGATGGACTGAAGCTTTCTTT. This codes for CASSLRTGGWTEAFF.

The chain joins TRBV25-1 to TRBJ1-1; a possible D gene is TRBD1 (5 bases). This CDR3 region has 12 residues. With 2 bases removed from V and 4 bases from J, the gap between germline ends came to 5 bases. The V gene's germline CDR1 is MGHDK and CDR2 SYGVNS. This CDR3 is CASSEGATEAFF. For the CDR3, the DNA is TGTGCCAGCAGTGAAGGGGCCACTGAAGCTTTCTTT.

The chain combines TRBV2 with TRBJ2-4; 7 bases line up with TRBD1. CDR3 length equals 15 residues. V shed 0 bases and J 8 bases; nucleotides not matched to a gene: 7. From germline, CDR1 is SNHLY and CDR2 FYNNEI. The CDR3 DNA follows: TGTGCCAGCAGTGAAGCGGGGACAGATTCAGACATTCAGTACTTC. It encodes CASSEAGTDSDIQYF.

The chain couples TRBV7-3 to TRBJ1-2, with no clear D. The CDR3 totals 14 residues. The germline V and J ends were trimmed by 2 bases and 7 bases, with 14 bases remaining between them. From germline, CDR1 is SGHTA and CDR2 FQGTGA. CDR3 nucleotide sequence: TGTGCCAGCAGCTTAGGCGTTGAAGGGTTTGGCTACACCTTC. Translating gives CASSLGVEGFGYTF.

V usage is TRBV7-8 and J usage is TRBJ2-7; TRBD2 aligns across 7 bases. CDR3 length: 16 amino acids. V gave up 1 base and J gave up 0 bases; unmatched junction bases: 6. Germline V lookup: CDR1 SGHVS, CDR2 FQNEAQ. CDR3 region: CASSLDSGLASYEQYF. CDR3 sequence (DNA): TGTGCCAGCAGCTTAGATAGCGGGCTGGCCTCCTACGAGCAGTACTTC.

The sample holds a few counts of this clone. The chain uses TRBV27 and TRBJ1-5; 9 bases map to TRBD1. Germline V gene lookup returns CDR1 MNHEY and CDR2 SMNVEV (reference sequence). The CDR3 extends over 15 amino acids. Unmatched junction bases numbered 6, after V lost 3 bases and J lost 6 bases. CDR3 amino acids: CASSLGQGKGQPQHF. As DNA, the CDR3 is TGTGCCAGCAGTTTGGGACAGGGAAAAGGTCAGCCCCAGCATTTT.

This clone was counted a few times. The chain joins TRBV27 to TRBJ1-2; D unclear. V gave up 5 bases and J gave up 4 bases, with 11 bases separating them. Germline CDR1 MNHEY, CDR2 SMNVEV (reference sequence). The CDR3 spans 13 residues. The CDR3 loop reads CASSPLLGYGYTF. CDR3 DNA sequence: TGTGCCAGCAGTCCCCTGCTTGGCTATGGCTACACCTTC.

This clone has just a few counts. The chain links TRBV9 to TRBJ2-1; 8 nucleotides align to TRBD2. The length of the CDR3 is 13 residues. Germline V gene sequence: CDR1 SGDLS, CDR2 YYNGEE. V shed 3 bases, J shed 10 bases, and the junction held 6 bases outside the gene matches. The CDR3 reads CASSGMIAGEQFF. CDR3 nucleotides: TGTGCCAGCAGCGGGATGATAGCGGGAGAGCAGTTCTTC. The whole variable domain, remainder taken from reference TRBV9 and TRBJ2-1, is DSGVTQTPKHLITATGQRVTLRCSPRSGDLSVYWYQQSLDQGLQFLIQYYNGEERAKGNILERFSAQQFPDLHSELNLSSLELGDSALYFCASSGMIAGEQFFGPGTRLTVL.

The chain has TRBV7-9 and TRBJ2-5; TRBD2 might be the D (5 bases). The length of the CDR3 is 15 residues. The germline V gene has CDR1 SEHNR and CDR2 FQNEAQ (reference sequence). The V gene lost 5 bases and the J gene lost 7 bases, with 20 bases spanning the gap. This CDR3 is CASSPTLRGDGTQYF. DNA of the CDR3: TGTGCCAGCAGCCCTACCCTCCGGGGAGACGGGACCCAGTACTTC.

In DNA, the CDR3 is TGTGCCAGTAGTGTCATGGGGGCGGGAGAGTCCTACGAGCAGTACTTC. This encodes CASSVMGAGESYEQYF. The rearrangement links TRBV19 to TRBJ2-7; maybe TRBD2 (7 bases). The CDR3 covers 16 residues. CDR1 and CDR2 from the germline V gene are LNHDA and SQIVND (reference sequence). The V gene lost 5 bases and the J gene lost 1 base, with 18 bases spanning the gap.

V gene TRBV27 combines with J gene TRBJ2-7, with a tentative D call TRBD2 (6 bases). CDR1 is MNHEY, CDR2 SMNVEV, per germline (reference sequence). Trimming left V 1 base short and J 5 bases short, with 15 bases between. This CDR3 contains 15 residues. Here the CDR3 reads CASSLYAGLGNEQYF. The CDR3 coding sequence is TGTGCCAGCAGTTTATATGCGGGATTAGGGAACGAGCAGTACTTC.

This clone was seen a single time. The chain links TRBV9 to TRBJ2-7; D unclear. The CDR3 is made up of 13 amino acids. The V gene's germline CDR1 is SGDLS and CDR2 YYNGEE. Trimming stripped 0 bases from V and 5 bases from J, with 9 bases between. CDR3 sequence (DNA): TGTGCCAGCAGCGTAGGGTCCTCGAACGAGCAGTACTTC. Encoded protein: CASSVGSSNEQYF.

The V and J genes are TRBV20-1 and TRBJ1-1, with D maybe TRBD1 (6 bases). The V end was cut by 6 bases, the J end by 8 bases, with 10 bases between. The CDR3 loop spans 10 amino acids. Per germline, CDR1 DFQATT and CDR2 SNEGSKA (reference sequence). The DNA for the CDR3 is TGCAGTGCCCACGGGGGCGAAGCTTTCTTT. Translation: CSAHGGEAFF.

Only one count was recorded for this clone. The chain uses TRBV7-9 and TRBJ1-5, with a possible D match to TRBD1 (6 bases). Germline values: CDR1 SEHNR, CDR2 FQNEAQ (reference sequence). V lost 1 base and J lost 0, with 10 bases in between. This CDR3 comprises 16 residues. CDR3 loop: CASSLEQGDSNQPQHF. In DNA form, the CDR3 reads TGTGCCAGCAGCTTAGAACAGGGCGATAGCAATCAGCCCCAGCATTTT.

DNA of the CDR3: TGTGCCAGCATGATGGGGAACACTGAAGCTTTCTTT. Amino acids: CASMMGNTEAFF. This rearrangement joins TRBV27 to TRBJ1-1; no firm D call. Germline CDR1 reads MNHEY; CDR2 reads SMNVEV (reference sequence). Trimming took 7 bases from V and 1 from J, leaving 7 bases between them. CDR3 size: 12 residues.

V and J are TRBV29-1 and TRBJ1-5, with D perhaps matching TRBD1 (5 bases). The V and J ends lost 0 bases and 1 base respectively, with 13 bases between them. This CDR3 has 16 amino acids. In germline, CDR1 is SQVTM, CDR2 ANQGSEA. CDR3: CSVEDPPGTSNQPQHF. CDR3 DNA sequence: TGCAGCGTTGAAGATCCCCCAGGGACGAGCAATCAGCCCCAGCATTTT.

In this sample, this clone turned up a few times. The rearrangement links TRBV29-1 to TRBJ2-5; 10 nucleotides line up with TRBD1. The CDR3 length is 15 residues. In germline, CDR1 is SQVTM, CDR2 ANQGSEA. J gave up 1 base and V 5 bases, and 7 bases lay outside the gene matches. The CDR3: CSVTRQGAPQETQYF. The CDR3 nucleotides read TGCAGCGTTACGAGACAGGGGGCCCCCCAAGAGACCCAGTACTTC. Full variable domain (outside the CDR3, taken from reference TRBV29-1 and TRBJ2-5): SAVISQKPSRDICQRGTSLTIQCQVDSQVTMMFWYRQQPGQSLTLIATANQGSEATYESGFVIDKFPISRPNLTFSTLTVSNMSPEDSSIYLCSVTRQGAPQETQYFGPGTRLLVL.

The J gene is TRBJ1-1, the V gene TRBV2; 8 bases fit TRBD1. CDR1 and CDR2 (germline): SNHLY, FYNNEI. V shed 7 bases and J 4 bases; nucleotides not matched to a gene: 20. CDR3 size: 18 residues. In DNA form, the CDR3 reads TGTGCCAGCACCCCGGGGTACAGGGGGACAGCGCGTGGCACTGAAGCTTTCTTT. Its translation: CASTPGYRGTARGTEAFF.

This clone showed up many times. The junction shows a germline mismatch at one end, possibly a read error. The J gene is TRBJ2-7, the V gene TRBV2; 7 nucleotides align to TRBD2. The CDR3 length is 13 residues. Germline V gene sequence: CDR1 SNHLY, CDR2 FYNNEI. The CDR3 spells CASGEAGTYEQYF. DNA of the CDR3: TGTGCCAGCGGTGAAGCGGGGACTTACGAGCAGTACTTC.